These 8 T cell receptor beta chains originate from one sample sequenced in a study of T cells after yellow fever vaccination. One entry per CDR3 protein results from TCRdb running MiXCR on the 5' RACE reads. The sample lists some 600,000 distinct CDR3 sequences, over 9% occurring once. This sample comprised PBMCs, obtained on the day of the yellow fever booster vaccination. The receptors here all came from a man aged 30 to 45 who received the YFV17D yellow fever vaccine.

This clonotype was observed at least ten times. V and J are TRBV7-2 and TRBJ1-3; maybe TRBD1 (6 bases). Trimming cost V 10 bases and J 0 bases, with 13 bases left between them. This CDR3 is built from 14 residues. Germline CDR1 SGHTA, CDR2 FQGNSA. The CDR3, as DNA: TGTGCCACCAATACAGGGAGCTCTGGAAACACCATATATTTT. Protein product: CATNTGSSGNTIYF.

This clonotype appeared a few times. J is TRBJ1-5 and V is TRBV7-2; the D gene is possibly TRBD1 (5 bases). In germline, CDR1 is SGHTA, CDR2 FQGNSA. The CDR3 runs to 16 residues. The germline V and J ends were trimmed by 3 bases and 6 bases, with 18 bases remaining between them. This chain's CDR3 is CASSFGVGGSGQPQHF. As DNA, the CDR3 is TGTGCCAGCAGCTTCGGTGTTGGGGGTTCGGGTCAGCCCCAGCATTTT.

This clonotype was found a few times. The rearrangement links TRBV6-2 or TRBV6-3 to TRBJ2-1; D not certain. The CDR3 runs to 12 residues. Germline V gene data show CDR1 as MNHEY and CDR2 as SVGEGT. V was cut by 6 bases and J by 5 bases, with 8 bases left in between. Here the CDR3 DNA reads TGTGCCAGCAGAAGATTCAACAATGAGCAGTTCTTC. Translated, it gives CASRRFNNEQFF.

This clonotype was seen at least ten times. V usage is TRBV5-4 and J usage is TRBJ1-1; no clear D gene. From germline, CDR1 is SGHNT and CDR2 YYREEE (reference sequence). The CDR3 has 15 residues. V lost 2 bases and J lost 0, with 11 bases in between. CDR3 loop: CASSLNGPMNTEAFF. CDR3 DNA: TGTGCCAGCAGCTTAAACGGGCCGATGAACACTGAAGCTTTCTTT.

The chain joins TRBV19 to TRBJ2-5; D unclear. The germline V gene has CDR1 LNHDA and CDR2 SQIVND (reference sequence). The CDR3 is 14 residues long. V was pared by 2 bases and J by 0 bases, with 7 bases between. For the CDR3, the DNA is TGTGCCAGTAGTATAAGGCAGAACCAAGAGACCCAGTACTTC. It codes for CASSIRQNQETQYF.

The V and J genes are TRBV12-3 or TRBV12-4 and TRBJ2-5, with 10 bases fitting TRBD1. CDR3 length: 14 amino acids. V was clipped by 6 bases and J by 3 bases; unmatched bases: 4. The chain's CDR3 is CASRRQGAEETQYF. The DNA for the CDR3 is TGTGCCAGCAGGAGACAGGGGGCTGAAGAGACCCAGTACTTC.

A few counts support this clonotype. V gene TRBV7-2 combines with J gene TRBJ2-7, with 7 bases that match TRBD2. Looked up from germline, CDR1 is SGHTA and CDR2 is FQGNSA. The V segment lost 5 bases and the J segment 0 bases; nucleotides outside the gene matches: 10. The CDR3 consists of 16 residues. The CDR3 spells CASSPQSSGNSYEQYF. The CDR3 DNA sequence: TGTGCCAGCAGCCCCCAATCTAGCGGAAACTCCTACGAGCAGTACTTC.

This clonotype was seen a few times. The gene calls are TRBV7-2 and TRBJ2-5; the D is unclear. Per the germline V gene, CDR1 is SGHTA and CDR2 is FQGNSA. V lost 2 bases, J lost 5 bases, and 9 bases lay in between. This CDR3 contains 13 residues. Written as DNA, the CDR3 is TGTGCCAGCAGCTTAAGCCTCCCGGAGACCCAGTACTTC. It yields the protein CASSLSLPETQYF.